The 20 T cell receptor beta chains listed next were all sequenced from one sample in a study of blood T cell repertoires in COVID-19. Clones were read by immunoSEQ multiplex PCR, and TCRdb kept only the in-frame ones, dropping some. The sample records nearly 30,000 clones, around 90% being singletons. Input material: peripheral blood. Receptors were obtained from a man between 65 and 79 years old with active or convalescent COVID-19.

The rearrangement uses TRBV5-8 and TRBJ1-4; 10 bases match TRBD1. The CDR3 is 15 amino acids. The V segment lost 4 bases and the J segment 5 bases; nucleotides outside the gene matches: 5. In germline, CDR1 is SGHTS, CDR2 YDEGEE. The CDR3 sequence: CASSARTGGNEKLFF. The CDR3 DNA follows: TGTGCCAGCAGCGCCAGGACAGGGGGGAATGAAAAACTGTTTTTT. The variable domain in full, completed from reference TRBV5-8 and TRBJ1-4, reads EAGVTQSPTHLIKTRGQQATLRCSPISGHTSVYWYQQALGLGLQFLLWYDEGEERNRGNFPPRFSGRQFPNYSSELNVNALELEDSALYLCASSARTGGNEKLFFGSGTQLSVL.

V is TRBV4-3 and J is TRBJ2-3, with 8 bases matching TRBD1. Trimming removed 1 base from V and 5 bases from J; junction bases left unmatched: 11. The germline V gene encodes CDR1 LGHNA and CDR2 YSLEER. The CDR3 sequence is 17 residues long. The DNA for the CDR3 is TGCGCCAGCAGCCAAGGGGTCAGGGGGCAAGGGAGAGATACGCAGTATTTT. Its protein product is CASSQGVRGQGRDTQYF.

The chain uses TRBV4-1 and TRBJ1-1; D is ambiguous. Germline CDR1 and CDR2: MGHRA and YSYEKL. The V end lost 4 bases, the J end lost 4 bases, and 19 bases lay between the germline ends. The CDR3 is made up of 16 amino acids. The CDR3 nucleotides read TGCGCCAGCAGCCCGTACTCTGACATAGTCGGCACTGAAGCTTTCTTT. As protein: CASSPYSDIVGTEAFF.

The chain's CDR3 is CASSYSRGRGETQYF. The CDR3 nucleotides are TGTGCCAGCAGTTACTCGCGGGGGCGAGGAGAGACCCAGTACTTC. This chain uses TRBV6-6 with TRBJ2-5; D may be TRBD2 (7 bases). Per germline, CDR1 MNHNY and CDR2 SVGAGI (reference sequence). The CDR3 totals 15 residues. Trimming stripped 0 bases from V and 4 bases from J, with 12 bases between.

This chain uses TRBV14 with TRBJ2-1; 11 nucleotides agree with TRBD1. CDR1 and CDR2 from the germline V gene are SGHDN and FVKESK. The CDR3 is made up of 18 amino acids. With 2 bases clipped from V and 0 bases from J, the junction kept 6 bases outside the gene matches. This CDR3 is CASSQRGQGGLSYNEQFF. CDR3 coding DNA: TGTGCCAGCAGCCAAAGGGGACAGGGGGGCCTCTCCTACAATGAGCAGTTCTTC.

The V and J genes are TRBV5-8 and TRBJ1-4; 10 bases are a match to TRBD1. V was clipped by 4 bases and J by 2 bases; unmatched bases: 8. The CDR3 is 17 amino acids. CDR1 and CDR2 from the germline V gene are SGHTS and YDEGEE. The CDR3: CASSPGTGVLTNEKLFF. CDR3 nucleotides: TGTGCCAGCAGCCCCGGGACAGGGGTTTTGACTAATGAAAAACTGTTTTTT.

The chain joins TRBV11-2 to TRBJ1-1; 9 positions agree with TRBD1. Trimming took 8 bases from V and 1 from J; bases not matched to a gene: 8. The CDR3 is made up of 15 amino acids. Germline V gives CDR1 SGHAT, CDR2 FQNNGV. Here the CDR3 DNA reads TGTGCCAGCGGAGTACAGGGGGCGCCGAACACTGAAGCTTTCTTT. Protein: CASGVQGAPNTEAFF. The full variable domain, with the rest looked up from reference TRBV11-2 and TRBJ1-1, is EAGVAQSPRYKIIEKRQSVAFWCNPISGHATLYWYQQILGQGPKLLIQFQNNGVVDDSQLPKDRFSAERLKGVDSTLKIQPAKLEDSAVYLCASGVQGAPNTEAFFGQGTRLTVV.

The chain uses TRBV19 and TRBJ2-6, with TRBD1 identical over 11 bases. Germline assignment: CDR1 LNHDA and CDR2 SQIVND (reference sequence). The V and J ends lost 4 bases and 1 base, in that order; junction bases with no gene match: 6. This CDR3 has 18 amino acids. The CDR3 loop reads CASSNPGTGGSGANVLTF. For the CDR3, the DNA is TGTGCCAGTAGTAACCCGGGGACAGGGGGATCTGGGGCCAACGTCCTGACTTTC.

J is TRBJ1-2 and V is TRBV6-5; D is possibly TRBD1 (5 bases). The CDR3 covers 14 residues. Germline V lookup: CDR1 MNHEY, CDR2 SVGAGI. The ends were cut back, 6 bases at V and 7 bases at J, with 18 bases in the middle. The CDR3 DNA reads TGTGCCAGCAGAGCCCCCGGGAGGGACTCTGGCTACACCTTC. This sequence encodes CASRAPGRDSGYTF.

This chain joins TRBV7-3 and TRBJ2-3; D unclear. Trimming removed 5 bases at V and 4 bases at J, with 7 bases between. Germline CDR1 and CDR2: SGHTA and FQGTGA. The CDR3 sequence is 12 residues long. Here the CDR3 DNA reads TGTGCCAGCAGCGCCAGCGCAGATACGCAGTATTTT. Translated: CASSASADTQYF.

The chain uses TRBV7-2 and TRBJ2-5; 10 bases line up with TRBD2. The length of the CDR3 is 14 residues. From germline, CDR1 is SGHTA and CDR2 FQGNSA. Trimming at V came to 1 base and at J to 6 bases, leaving 2 bases not matched to a gene. Here the CDR3 reads CASSLGTSGKTQYF. The CDR3 nucleotides read TGTGCCAGCAGCTTAGGGACTAGCGGAAAGACCCAGTACTTC.

The chain combines TRBV5-1 with TRBJ1-4; 7 bases align to TRBD1. V dropped 0 bases and J dropped 4; count of bases not matched to a gene: 3. This CDR3 contains 15 residues. Germline CDR1 SGHRS, CDR2 YFSETQ. Written as DNA, the CDR3 is TGCGCCAGCAGCTTGGCGGGACAGCTTAATGAAAAACTGTTTTTT. It translates to CASSLAGQLNEKLFF.

The gene calls are TRBV5-6 and TRBJ1-3; D is ambiguous. Germline CDR1 and CDR2: SGHDT and YYEEEE. The V gene lost 5 bases and the J gene lost 1 base, with 19 bases spanning the gap. This CDR3 has 17 residues. The CDR3 DNA sequence: TGTGCCAGCAGTCTTTTAAGTGTACGTACTTCTGGAAACACCATATATTTT. Translated: CASSLLSVRTSGNTIYF. The full variable domain, its missing parts supplied by reference TRBV5-6 and TRBJ1-3, is DAGVTQSPTHLIKTRGQQVTLRCSPKSGHDTVSWYQQALGQGPQFIFQYYEEEERQRGNFPDRFSGHQFPNYSSELNVNALLLGDSALYLCASSLLSVRTSGNTIYFGEGSWLTVV.

This chain joins TRBV5-1 and TRBJ2-4; 10 nucleotides agree with TRBD2. The V gene's germline CDR1 is SGHRS and CDR2 YFSETQ. V lost 6 bases to trimming and J lost 9 bases; unmatched junction nucleotides: 9. This CDR3 has 14 residues. CDR3 region: CASKSRAGGPIQYF. For the CDR3, the DNA is TGCGCCAGCAAAAGTCGAGCGGGAGGGCCCATTCAGTACTTC.

This clone was detected a few times. The chain combines TRBV7-2 with TRBJ1-2, with 7 bases aligning to TRBD1. J lost 0 bases, V lost 6 bases, and 13 bases had no gene match. Germline V gene sequence: CDR1 SGHTA, CDR2 FQGNSA. This CDR3 contains 17 residues. The CDR3 DNA sequence: TGTGCCAGCAGTAACGTCCAGGGACAGTATTCTAACTATGGCTACACCTTC. As protein: CASSNVQGQYSNYGYTF.

This clone turned up a few times. V gene TRBV7-8 combines with J gene TRBJ2-5; D possibly corresponds to TRBD1 (6 bases). The CDR3 loop spans 15 amino acids. V gave up 7 bases and J gave up 5 bases, with 20 bases separating them. CDR1 and CDR2 from the germline V gene are SGHVS and FQNEAQ. This CDR3 is CASILPGTFRETQYF. The CDR3 DNA is TGTGCCAGCATCCTCCCAGGGACATTCCGCGAGACCCAGTACTTC.

This chain joins TRBV11-2 and TRBJ2-7; TRBD2 aligns across 12 bases. V lost 5 bases and J lost 13; bases outside the gene matches: 12. The CDR3 is 14 amino acids. The germline CDR1 and CDR2 sequences are SGHAT and FQNNGV. The CDR3 loop reads CASSTTSGRPDIYV. CDR3 DNA sequence: TGTGCCAGCAGCACGACTAGCGGGAGACCGGATATATACGTC.

V usage is TRBV6-5 and J usage is TRBJ1-6; 8 bases align to TRBD1. This CDR3 is built from 12 residues. The V and J ends lost 5 bases and 16 bases, in that order; junction bases with no gene match: 7. Per germline, CDR1 MNHEY and CDR2 SVGAGI. The CDR3 spells CASSLDRAQLHF. The CDR3, as DNA: TGTGCCAGCAGTCTGGACAGGGCCCAACTCCACTTT.

The V call is TRBV30, the J call TRBJ2-1; a weak D match, TRBD2 (5 bases). This CDR3 has 11 amino acids. Germline CDR1 reads GTSNPN; CDR2 reads SVGIG (reference sequence). Trimming took off 1 base at V and 7 bases at J, with 5 bases between the two ends. CDR3 sequence: CAWSGGNEQFF. The CDR3 DNA sequence: TGTGCCTGGAGTGGCGGGAATGAGCAGTTCTTC.

The genes are TRBV10-3 and TRBJ1-1, with 7 bases lining up with TRBD1. Per the germline V gene, CDR1 is ENHRY and CDR2 is SYGVKD. The CDR3 extends over 14 amino acids. V shed 7 bases, J shed 4 bases, and the junction held 9 bases outside the gene matches. CDR3 protein: CAITEDRSGTEAFF. CDR3 DNA sequence: TGTGCCATCACCGAGGACAGGTCCGGCACTGAAGCTTTCTTT.